The 20 T cell receptor beta chains below all came from one sample that was sequenced in a study of cytomegalovirus exposure and HLA in healthy donors. The PCR ran on 60 Vbeta and 13 Jbeta primers. Measured with immunoSEQ multiplex PCR; TCRdb has only the in-frame clones, and not every one. The sample totals over 45,000 clones. Sequencing was carried out using PBMCs. These receptors all come from a woman between 18 and 29 years old in good health and CMV-seronegative.

The rearrangement links TRBV19 to TRBJ1-5; 7 bases map to TRBD1. Germline V gene lookup returns CDR1 LNHDA and CDR2 SQIVND (reference sequence). This CDR3 spans 17 amino acids. V trimming: 1 base; J trimming: 3 bases; junction bases outside the gene matches: 9. CDR3 sequence (DNA): TGTGCCAGTAGTATAGGCCCCCAGACAGGGTACAATCAGCCCCAGCATTTT. This gives the protein CASSIGPQTGYNQPQHF.

V usage is TRBV5-6 and J usage is TRBJ1-5, with D perhaps matching TRBD1 (5 bases). The CDR3 covers 13 residues. V lost 4 bases and J lost 5, with 10 bases in between. In germline, CDR1 is SGHDT, CDR2 YYEEEE. Here the CDR3 DNA reads TGTGCCAGCAGCCAGGGTCCCGATCAGCCCCAGCATTTT. Its protein is CASSQGPDQPQHF. Complete variable domain (other parts from reference TRBV5-6 and TRBJ1-5): DAGVTQSPTHLIKTRGQQVTLRCSPKSGHDTVSWYQQALGQGPQFIFQYYEEEERQRGNFPDRFSGHQFPNYSSELNVNALLLGDSALYLCASSQGPDQPQHFGDGTRLSIL.

V and J are TRBV5-1 and TRBJ2-7; 7 bases align to TRBD2. Germline loops: CDR1 SGHRS, CDR2 YFSETQ. The CDR3 has 15 amino acids. V lost 0 bases, J lost 3 bases, and 6 bases stayed unmatched. CDR3 coding DNA: TGCGCCAGCAGCTTGGTTCTGGCGGGAGTCTACGAGCAGTACTTC. Translated, it gives CASSLVLAGVYEQYF.

The chain is built from TRBV5-1 and TRBJ1-2; 9 bases match TRBD1. The CDR3 has 14 residues. Losses at the gene ends were 3 bases for V and 1 base for J; bases not matched to a gene: 1. Germline values: CDR1 SGHRS, CDR2 YFSETQ. In DNA, the CDR3 is TGCGCCAGCAGCTCGACAGGGGGTAACTATGGCTACACCTTC. It specifies CASSSTGGNYGYTF.

V and J are TRBV5-4 and TRBJ2-1, with D possibly TRBD2 on 6 matching bases. The CDR3 is 14 amino acids. Germline CDR1 reads SGHNT; CDR2 reads YYREEE (reference sequence). V was trimmed by 0 bases and J by 9 bases, leaving 13 bases between them. The CDR3 bases are TGTGCCAGCAGCTTGGGGGCGGGATCTCTTGAGCAGTTCTTC. Amino acid sequence: CASSLGAGSLEQFF.

This chain joins TRBV9 and TRBJ1-1; D ambiguous. Between the trimmed V and J ends, which lost 0 bases and 0 bases, there was a span of 12 bases. The CDR3 loop spans 16 amino acids. The V gene's germline CDR1 is SGDLS and CDR2 YYNGEE. The CDR3 bases are TGTGCCAGCAGCGTAGGCGCAGGACTCATGAACACTGAAGCTTTCTTT. Its protein is CASSVGAGLMNTEAFF.

The chain has TRBV9 and TRBJ2-2; D remains ambiguous. The CDR3 has 15 amino acids. From germline, CDR1 is SGDLS and CDR2 YYNGEE. The V end lost 0 bases, the J end lost 1 base, and 7 bases lay between the germline ends. CDR3 region: CASSVDRGNTGELFF. CDR3 bases: TGTGCCAGCAGCGTAGATAGAGGGAACACCGGGGAGCTGTTTTTT.

V is TRBV19 and J is TRBJ1-1, with unresolved D. V was trimmed by 3 bases and J by 5 bases, leaving 16 bases between them. Germline V lookup: CDR1 LNHDA, CDR2 SQIVND (reference sequence). The CDR3 sequence is 15 residues long. Written as DNA, the CDR3 is TGTGCCAGTAGTATGTGGTCGGCGGGAGAGACTGAAGCTTTCTTT. It yields the protein CASSMWSAGETEAFF.

The chain joins TRBV5-1 to TRBJ2-5; TRBD2 aligns across 8 bases. The CDR3 sequence is 14 residues long. V lost 4 bases and J lost 4; bases outside the gene matches: 6. CDR1 SGHRS and CDR2 YFSETQ come from the germline V gene. CDR3 residues: CASSPDGRVETQYF. CDR3 nucleotide sequence: TGCGCCAGCAGCCCCGACGGGAGGGTAGAGACCCAGTACTTC.

The chain is built from TRBV5-6 and TRBJ1-2; the match to TRBD1 covers 9 bases. Trimming removed 5 bases from V and 4 bases from J; junction bases left unmatched: 12. The germline CDR1 and CDR2 sequences are SGHDT and YYEEEE. This CDR3 spans 16 amino acids. The CDR3 here is CASSLIRDRAFYGYTF. For the CDR3, the DNA is TGTGCCAGCAGTTTGATCCGGGACAGGGCATTCTATGGCTACACCTTC.

The chain carries TRBV9 and TRBJ2-3; D call uncertain. Trimming took off 3 bases at V and 6 bases at J, with 5 bases between the two ends. The CDR3 has 11 residues. Germline V gene lookup returns CDR1 SGDLS and CDR2 YYNGEE. The CDR3 reads CASSGADTQYF. As DNA, the CDR3 is TGTGCCAGCAGCGGGGCGGATACGCAGTATTTT.

The V gene is TRBV19, the J gene TRBJ1-1; the D gene is possibly TRBD1 (5 bases). Germline loops: CDR1 LNHDA, CDR2 SQIVND (reference sequence). CDR3 length equals 15 residues. V dropped 3 bases and J dropped 7 bases, with 18 bases sitting between them. CDR3: CASSISGISRDEAFF. CDR3 DNA: TGTGCCAGTAGTATTTCGGGTATCTCCAGGGATGAAGCTTTCTTT. Variable domain in full (rest from reference TRBV19 and TRBJ1-1): DGGITQSPKYLFRKEGQNVTLSCEQNLNHDAMYWYRQDPGQGLRLIYYSQIVNDFQKGDIAEGYSVSREKKESFPLTVTSAQKNPTAFYLCASSISGISRDEAFFGQGTRLTVV.

The rearrangement links TRBV7-6 to TRBJ2-7; 9 bases line up with TRBD1. The CDR3 runs to 14 residues. Germline V CDR1 and CDR2: SGHVS, FNYEAQ. With V trimmed by 5 bases and J by 2 bases, 4 bases remained unmatched. The DNA for the CDR3 is TGTGCCAGCAGCCTTGGGACAGGGACCTACGAGCAGTACTTC. This sequence encodes CASSLGTGTYEQYF.

This sequence joins TRBV4-2 and TRBJ2-1; the D gene is possibly TRBD1 (7 bases). V gave up 4 bases and J gave up 7 bases, with 17 bases separating them. Per the germline V gene, CDR1 is LGHNA and CDR2 is YNFKEQ. This CDR3 comprises 15 residues. CDR3: CASSPGIPGGNEQFF. In DNA form, the CDR3 reads TGTGCCAGCAGCCCTGGGATTCCAGGGGGGAATGAGCAGTTCTTC.

The chain has TRBV11-2 and TRBJ2-5; a weak D match, TRBD2 (5 bases). The CDR3 has 14 amino acids. Trimming removed 1 base at V and 1 base at J, with 7 bases between. Germline values: CDR1 SGHAT, CDR2 FQNNGV. Written as DNA, the CDR3 is TGTGCCAGCAGCTTAGGACTACCCCAAGAGACCCAGTACTTC. Amino acids: CASSLGLPQETQYF.

The V gene is TRBV5-1, the J gene TRBJ2-1; 10 bases are a match to TRBD1. Germline lookup yields CDR1 SGHRS and CDR2 YFSETQ. CDR3 length: 16 amino acids. Germline trimming cut 4 bases from V and 8 bases from J; bases unmatched to any gene: 12. The CDR3 sequence: CASSGTGVGSTDEQFF. For the CDR3, the DNA is TGCGCCAGCAGCGGGACAGGGGTGGGCTCTACGGATGAGCAGTTCTTC.

This chain joins TRBV6-6 and TRBJ2-5, with 12 bases identical to TRBD2. J was trimmed by 5 bases and V by 9 bases; bases with no gene match: 7. CDR3 size: 14 residues. Germline V lookup: CDR1 MNHNY, CDR2 SVGAGI (reference sequence). The CDR3 region is CASKGLAGHETQYF. CDR3 coding DNA: TGTGCCAGTAAGGGACTAGCGGGTCACGAGACCCAGTACTTC.

This chain connects TRBV5-6 to TRBJ2-7; 8 bases agree with TRBD1. The V and J ends lost 0 bases and 7 bases, in that order; junction bases with no gene match: 6. CDR1 SGHDT and CDR2 YYEEEE come from the germline V gene. This CDR3 contains 14 residues. CDR3 sequence reads: CASSLDRGVGEQYF. The CDR3 DNA is TGTGCCAGCAGCTTGGACAGGGGGGTGGGAGAGCAGTACTTC.

The chain recombines TRBV18 with TRBJ2-5; D possibly corresponds to TRBD2 (6 bases). Germline loops: CDR1 KGHSH, CDR2 LQKENI. V gave up 3 bases and J gave up 3 bases, with 14 bases separating them. The CDR3 spans 15 residues. CDR3 region: CASSPPGRPKETQYF. CDR3 in DNA: TGTGCCAGCTCACCTCCAGGGAGGCCAAAAGAGACCCAGTACTTC.

This CDR3 reads CASSSLGVGANVLTF. For the CDR3, the DNA is TGTGCCAGCAGTTCGCTAGGGGTGGGGGCCAACGTCCTGACTTTC. The J gene is TRBJ2-6, the V gene TRBV27; possibly TRBD1 for D (5 bases). The germline V gene has CDR1 MNHEY and CDR2 SMNVEV (reference sequence). V was clipped by 4 bases and J by 4 bases, with 11 bases between them. This CDR3 is built from 15 residues.